The 17 T cell receptor beta chains in this list originate from one sample, sequenced in a study of early T cells in non-severe SARS-CoV-2 infection. In TCRdb, the 5' RACE reads were re-called with MiXCR into one record per CDR3 protein. The table shows approximately 65,000 distinct CDR3 sequences, with approximately 11% occurring only once. The sample comprised whole blood. These receptors were collected from an adult who was a healthcare worker with PCR-confirmed SARS-CoV-2 infection or an uninfected control (not recorded which).

This chain uses TRBV18 with TRBJ2-1; perhaps TRBD2 as D (5 bases). Trimming stripped 1 base from V and 10 bases from J, with 8 bases between. Germline CDR1 is KGHSH and CDR2 is LQKENI. This CDR3 contains 12 residues. CDR3 region: CASSPRELEQFF. The CDR3 DNA is TGTGCCAGCTCACCACGGGAGCTAGAGCAGTTCTTC.

This clonotype was detected a few times. The CDR3 is CASSKLFQGTSNQPQHF. For the CDR3, the DNA is TGTGCCAGCAGTAAGCTGTTCCAGGGTACTAGCAATCAGCCCCAGCATTTT. V is TRBV6-5 and J is TRBJ1-5; D might be TRBD1 (5 bases). Per germline, CDR1 MNHEY and CDR2 SVGAGI. Trimming removed 5 bases at V and 0 bases at J, with 17 bases between. This CDR3 has 17 residues.

In this sample, this clonotype turned up many times. The chain carries TRBV3-1 and TRBJ1-6; D gene unclear. CDR1 and CDR2 (germline): LGHDT, YNNKEL (reference sequence). V gave up 4 bases and J gave up 10 bases, with 11 bases separating them. The CDR3 consists of 13 residues. The CDR3 coding sequence is TGTGCCAGCAGCCCCAAACTGGGCTCACCCCTCCACTTT. Its translation: CASSPKLGSPLHF.

This clonotype was recorded a few times. V gene TRBV4-1 combines with J gene TRBJ2-3; TRBD1 matches 9 bases. The germline gives CDR1 MGHRA, CDR2 YSYEKL. V dropped 4 bases and J dropped 0; count of bases not matched to a gene: 5. CDR3 length: 16 residues. CDR3 protein: CASSPGTGRSTDTQYF. Here the CDR3 DNA reads TGCGCCAGCAGCCCAGGGACAGGGCGAAGCACAGATACGCAGTATTTT.

The table lists this clonotype with a few counts. The chain joins TRBV7-9 to TRBJ1-1, with D possibly matching TRBD1 (6 bases). Trimming stripped 5 bases from V and 7 bases from J, with 11 bases between. The CDR3 spans 12 residues. The germline CDR1 and CDR2 sequences are SEHNR and FQNEAQ (reference sequence). DNA of the CDR3: TGTGCCAGCAGCGTCCGGGACATTGAAGCTTTCTTT. This translates into CASSVRDIEAFF.

This clonotype has a handful of counts. V is TRBV11-2 and J is TRBJ1-3; D gene unclear. V gave up 0 bases and J gave up 5 bases, with 5 bases separating them. There are 13 residues in the CDR3. Germline-derived CDR1 and CDR2 are SGHAT and FQNNGV. The CDR3 is CASSLDRRNTIYF. For the CDR3, the DNA is TGTGCCAGCAGCTTAGATAGGCGAAACACCATATATTTT.

J is TRBJ1-4 and V is TRBV11-2; a weak D match, TRBD1 (5 bases). The V end lost 5 bases, the J end lost 8 bases, and 9 bases lay between the germline ends. This CDR3 region has 12 residues. Germline V gene data show CDR1 as SGHAT and CDR2 as FQNNGV. CDR3 coding DNA: TGTGCCAGCAGCACCGAGGGGGAAAAACTGTTTTTT. It is translated as CASSTEGEKLFF.

This clonotype appeared a few times. CDR3 in amino acids: CASSFGGGPLGDEQFF. The CDR3 region has the DNA TGTGCCAGCAGTTTTGGGGGAGGACCCCTGGGAGATGAGCAGTTCTTC. This chain uses TRBV12-3 or TRBV12-4 with TRBJ2-1; possibly TRBD2 for D (6 bases). With 3 bases removed from V and 8 bases from J, the gap between germline ends came to 20 bases. The CDR3 spans 16 residues.

This chain uses TRBV4-3 with TRBJ2-7; TRBD1 might be the D (5 bases). The germline CDR1 and CDR2 sequences are LGHNA and YSLEER. CDR3 size: 14 residues. V was shortened by 1 base and J by 5 bases, with 12 bases between the two germline ends. This CDR3 is CASSQAMSDNEQYF. CDR3 in DNA: TGCGCCAGCAGCCAAGCGATGTCGGACAACGAGCAGTACTTC.

The V call is TRBV24-1, the J call TRBJ1-2; D unresolved. V gave up 2 bases and J gave up 8 bases, with 17 bases separating them. The CDR3 is 15 residues long. CDR1 is KGHDR, CDR2 SFDVKD, per germline. The CDR3 here is CATSDSPFGPAGYTF. Here the CDR3 DNA reads TGTGCCACCAGTGATTCCCCTTTTGGTCCGGCAGGCTACACCTTC.

The rearrangement joins TRBV4-1 to TRBJ2-2, with 8 bases matching TRBD2. The junction had 14 bases not matched to a gene; V was cut back by 3 bases and J by 5 bases. The CDR3 runs to 18 residues. The germline V gene encodes CDR1 MGHRA and CDR2 YSYEKL. The CDR3 nucleotides are TGCGCCAGCAGCCATACTAGTCTAGCGGGCAATGGTACCGGGGAGCTGTTTTTT. Translation: CASSHTSLAGNGTGELFF.

Many counts were recorded for this clonotype. The rearrangement joins TRBV20-1 to TRBJ2-3; D is possibly TRBD1 or TRBD2 (5 bases each). V dropped 4 bases and J dropped 4 bases, with 15 bases sitting between them. Germline loops: CDR1 DFQATT, CDR2 SNEGSKA (reference sequence). This CDR3 is 14 amino acids long. The DNA of the CDR3 is TGCAGTGCTATCCCTGCCGTGGGGGCAGATACGCAGTATTTT. Protein sequence: CSAIPAVGADTQYF.

This clonotype has a count of ten or more. V is TRBV10-2 and J is TRBJ2-7, with 9 bases aligning to TRBD1. Germline trimming cut 6 bases from V and 3 bases from J; bases unmatched to any gene: 3. Per germline, CDR1 WSHSY and CDR2 SAAADI. CDR3 length equals 13 residues. The CDR3 spells CASSRDRVYEQYF. CDR3 nucleotides: TGCGCCAGCAGCCGGGACAGGGTCTACGAGCAGTACTTC.

The chain recombines TRBV21-1 with TRBJ2-1; whether TRBD1, the table's D call, matches the DNA was not checked. TRBV21-1 is recorded as a pseudogene. The length of the CDR3 is 14 residues. CDR3 nucleotide sequence: TGTGCCAGCACCCGGGGGCCGCCGCGCAATGAGCAGTTCTTC. As protein: CASTRGPPRNEQFF.

The CDR3 region has the DNA TGTGCCAGCACCCACACCTCCCCTGAAGCTTTCTTT. This sequence encodes CASTHTSPEAFF. This chain connects TRBV6-6 to TRBJ1-1; D gene unclear. The length of the CDR3 is 12 residues. Trimming shortened V by 7 bases and J by 6 bases, and 12 bases separated the two germline ends. The germline V gene encodes CDR1 MNHNY and CDR2 SVGAGI (reference sequence).

The chain uses TRBV6-6 and TRBJ2-5; D might be TRBD2 (5 bases). Germline V gene lookup returns CDR1 MNHNY and CDR2 SVGAGI (reference sequence). The CDR3 length is 17 residues. Trimming left V 6 bases short and J 1 base short, with 21 bases between. The DNA of the CDR3 is TGTGCCAGCAGACACCTCACCCTGGAGCGGCCCCAAGAGACCCAGTACTTC. Protein: CASRHLTLERPQETQYF.

In this sample, this clonotype turned up a few times. The CDR3 protein is CASSPGLKLTDTQYF. The CDR3 coding sequence is TGTGCCAGCAGCCCCGGACTGAAGCTCACAGATACGCAGTATTTT. V and J are TRBV5-4 and TRBJ2-3, with a weak D call TRBD2 (5 bases). Looked up from germline, CDR1 is SGHNT and CDR2 is YYREEE (reference sequence). V lost 4 bases and J lost 2, with 14 bases in between. CDR3 length equals 15 residues.